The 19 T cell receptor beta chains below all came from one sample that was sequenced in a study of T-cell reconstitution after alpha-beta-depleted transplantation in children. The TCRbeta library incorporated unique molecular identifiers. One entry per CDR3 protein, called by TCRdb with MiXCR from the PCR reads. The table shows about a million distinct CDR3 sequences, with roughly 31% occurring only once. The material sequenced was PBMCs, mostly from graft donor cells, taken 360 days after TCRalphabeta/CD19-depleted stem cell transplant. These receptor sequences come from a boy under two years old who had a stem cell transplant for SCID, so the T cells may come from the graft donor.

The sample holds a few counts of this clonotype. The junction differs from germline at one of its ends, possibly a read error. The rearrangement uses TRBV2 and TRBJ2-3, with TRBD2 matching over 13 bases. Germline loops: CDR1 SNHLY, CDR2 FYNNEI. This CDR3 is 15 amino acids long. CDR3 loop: CASRGTSGATYTQYF. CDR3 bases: TGTGCCAGCAGGGGGACTAGCGGGGCCACATATACGCAGTATTTT.

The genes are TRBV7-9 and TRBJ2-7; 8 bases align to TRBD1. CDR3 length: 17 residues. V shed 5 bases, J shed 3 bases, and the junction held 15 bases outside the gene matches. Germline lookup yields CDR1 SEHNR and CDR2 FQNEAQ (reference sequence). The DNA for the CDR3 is TGTGCCAGCAGCGGCGTGATAGGGGACAGGATATTCTACGAGCAGTACTTC. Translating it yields CASSGVIGDRIFYEQYF.

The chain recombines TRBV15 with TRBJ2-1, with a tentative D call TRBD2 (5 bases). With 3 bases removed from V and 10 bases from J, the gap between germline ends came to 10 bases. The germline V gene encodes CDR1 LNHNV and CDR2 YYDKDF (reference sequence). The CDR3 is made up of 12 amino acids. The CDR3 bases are TGTGCCACCAGCAGGCGTGGCGGGGAGCAGTTCTTC. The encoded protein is CATSRRGGEQFF.

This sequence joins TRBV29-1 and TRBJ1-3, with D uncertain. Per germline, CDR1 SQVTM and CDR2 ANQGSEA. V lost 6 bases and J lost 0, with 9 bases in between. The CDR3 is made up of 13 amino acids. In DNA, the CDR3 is TGCAGCGTCCAGATCACCTCTGGAAACACCATATATTTT. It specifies CSVQITSGNTIYF.

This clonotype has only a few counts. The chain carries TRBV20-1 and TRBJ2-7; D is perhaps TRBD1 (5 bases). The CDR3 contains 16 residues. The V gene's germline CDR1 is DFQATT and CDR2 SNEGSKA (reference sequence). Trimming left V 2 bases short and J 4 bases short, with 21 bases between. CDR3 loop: CSARNLQQGSFYEQYF. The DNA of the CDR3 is TGCAGTGCTAGAAACCTACAGCAGGGAAGCTTTTACGAGCAGTACTTC.

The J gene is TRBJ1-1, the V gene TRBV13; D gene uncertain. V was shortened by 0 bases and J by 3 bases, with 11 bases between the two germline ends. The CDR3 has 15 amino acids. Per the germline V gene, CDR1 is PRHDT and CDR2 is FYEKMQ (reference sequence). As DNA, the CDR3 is TGTGCCAGCAGCTTAGGAACCCGGGCTGACACTGAAGCTTTCTTT. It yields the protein CASSLGTRADTEAFF.

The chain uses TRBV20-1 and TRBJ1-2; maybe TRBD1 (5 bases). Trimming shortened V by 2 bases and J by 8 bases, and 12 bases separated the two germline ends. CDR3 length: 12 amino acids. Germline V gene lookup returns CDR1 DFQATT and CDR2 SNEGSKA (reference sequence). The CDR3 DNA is TGCAGTGCTAGACAGGGCGCCACAGGCTACACCTTC. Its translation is CSARQGATGYTF.

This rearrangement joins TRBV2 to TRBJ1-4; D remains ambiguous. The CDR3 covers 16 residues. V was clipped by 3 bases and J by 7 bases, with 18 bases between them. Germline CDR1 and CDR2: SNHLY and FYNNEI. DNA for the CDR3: TGTGCCAGCAGTGATTCCCAGCTTGGGGAAGGTGAAAAACTGTTTTTT. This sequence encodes CASSDSQLGEGEKLFF.

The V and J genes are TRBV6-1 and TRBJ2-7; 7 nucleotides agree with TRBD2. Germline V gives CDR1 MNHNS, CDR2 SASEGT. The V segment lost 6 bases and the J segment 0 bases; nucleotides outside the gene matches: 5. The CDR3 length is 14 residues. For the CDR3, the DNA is TGTGCCAGCAGAGCTGGGACTATCTCCTACGAGCAGTACTTC. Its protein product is CASRAGTISYEQYF.

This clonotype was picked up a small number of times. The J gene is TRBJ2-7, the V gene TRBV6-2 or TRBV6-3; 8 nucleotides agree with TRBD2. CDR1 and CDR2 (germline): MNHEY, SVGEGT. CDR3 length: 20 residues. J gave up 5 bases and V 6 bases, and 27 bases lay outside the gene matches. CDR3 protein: CASSSLWGRFSPGLGNEQYF. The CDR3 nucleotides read TGTGCCAGCAGCTCCCTATGGGGACGTTTTTCTCCGGGACTAGGGAACGAGCAGTACTTC.

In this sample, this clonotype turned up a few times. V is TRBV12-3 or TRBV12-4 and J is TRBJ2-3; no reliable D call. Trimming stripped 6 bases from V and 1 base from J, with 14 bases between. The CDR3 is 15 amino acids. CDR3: CASSLGPEGTDTQYF. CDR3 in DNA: TGTGCCAGCAGCCTAGGGCCCGAGGGCACAGATACGCAGTATTTT.

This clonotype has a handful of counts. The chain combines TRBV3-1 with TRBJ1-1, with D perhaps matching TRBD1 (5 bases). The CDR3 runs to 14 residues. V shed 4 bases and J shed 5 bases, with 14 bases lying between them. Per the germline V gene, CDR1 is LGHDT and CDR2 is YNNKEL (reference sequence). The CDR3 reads CASSLTMGGTEAFF. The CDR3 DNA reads TGTGCCAGCAGCCTCACGATGGGGGGTACTGAAGCTTTCTTT. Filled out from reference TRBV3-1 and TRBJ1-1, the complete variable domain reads DTAVSQTPKYLVTQMGNDKSIKCEQNLGHDTMYWYKQDSKKFLKIMFSYNNKELIINETVPNRFSPKSPDKAHLNLHINSLELGDSAVYFCASSLTMGGTEAFFGQGTRLTVV.

The DNA of the CDR3 is TGCGCCAGCAGCCATTCCCGGGGCGGTACCTACGAGCAGTACTTC. This gives the protein CASSHSRGGTYEQYF. The chain has TRBV4-1 and TRBJ2-7; perhaps D is TRBD1 or TRBD2 (5 bases each). The CDR3 extends over 15 amino acids. The V end was cut by 3 bases, the J end by 2 bases, with 14 bases between. Per germline, CDR1 MGHRA and CDR2 YSYEKL.

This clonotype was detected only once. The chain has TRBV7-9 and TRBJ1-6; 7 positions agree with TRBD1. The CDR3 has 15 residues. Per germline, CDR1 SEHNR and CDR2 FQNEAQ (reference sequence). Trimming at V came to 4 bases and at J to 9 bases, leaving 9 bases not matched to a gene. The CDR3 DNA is TGTGCCAGCAGCTCCCTGACAGGGCAAGGTTCACCCCTCCACTTT. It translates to CASSSLTGQGSPLHF.

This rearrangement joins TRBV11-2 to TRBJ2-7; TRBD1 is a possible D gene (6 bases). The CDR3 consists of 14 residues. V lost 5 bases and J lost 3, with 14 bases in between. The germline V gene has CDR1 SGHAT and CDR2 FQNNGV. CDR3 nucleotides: TGTGCCAGCAGCGAAGACAGGCTCCACTACGAGCAGTACTTC. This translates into CASSEDRLHYEQYF.

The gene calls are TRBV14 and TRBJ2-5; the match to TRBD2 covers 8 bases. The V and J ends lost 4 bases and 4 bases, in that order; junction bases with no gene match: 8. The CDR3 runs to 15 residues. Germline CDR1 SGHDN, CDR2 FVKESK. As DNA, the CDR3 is TGTGCCAGCAGCCCCTCCTACGGGGGGGCAGAGACCCAGTACTTC. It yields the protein CASSPSYGGAETQYF. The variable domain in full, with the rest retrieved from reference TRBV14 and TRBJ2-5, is EAGVTQFPSHSVIEKGQTVTLRCDPISGHDNLYWYRRVMGKEIKFLLHFVKESKQDESGMPNNRFLAERTGGTYSTLKVQPAELEDSGVYFCASSPSYGGAETQYFGPGTRLLVL.

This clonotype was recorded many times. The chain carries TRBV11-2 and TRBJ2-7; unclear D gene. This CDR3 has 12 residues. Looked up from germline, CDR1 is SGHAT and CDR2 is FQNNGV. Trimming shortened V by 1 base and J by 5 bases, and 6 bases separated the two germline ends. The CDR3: CASSLGVNEQYF. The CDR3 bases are TGTGCCAGCAGCTTAGGGGTGAACGAGCAGTACTTC.

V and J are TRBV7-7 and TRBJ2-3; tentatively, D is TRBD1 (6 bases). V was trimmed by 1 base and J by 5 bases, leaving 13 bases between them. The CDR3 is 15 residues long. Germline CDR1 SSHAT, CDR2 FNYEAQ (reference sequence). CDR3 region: CASSLGQALGDTQYF. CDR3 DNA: TGTGCCAGCAGCTTAGGACAGGCCCTGGGAGATACGCAGTATTTT.

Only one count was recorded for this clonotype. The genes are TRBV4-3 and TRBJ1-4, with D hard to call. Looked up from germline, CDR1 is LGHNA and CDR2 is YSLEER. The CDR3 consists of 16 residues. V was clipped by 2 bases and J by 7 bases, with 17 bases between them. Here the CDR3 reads CASSQSVWVGSEKLFF. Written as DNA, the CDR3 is TGCGCCAGCAGCCAAAGTGTGTGGGTTGGCAGTGAAAAACTGTTTTTT.